This T cell receptor beta chain appears in the sequencing data of a study of blood T cell repertoires in COVID-19. Overall study: Researchers got acute and convalescent COVID-19 samples from the United States, Italy and Spain. PBMCs, B-cell-depleted T cells, or T cells provided the cDNA or gDNA that made up the material.

Method: immunoSEQ multiplex PCR; TCRdb's copy keeps in-frame clones and lacks some. The sample yields approximately 300,000 clones, around 92% seen once. The sequence derives from a woman aged 25 to 39 with COVID-19, enrolled during active disease. Sequenced material: peripheral blood.

As DNA, the CDR3 is TGTGCCAGCACCGACAGGGGGTGGCCAGATACGCAGTATTTT. It codes for CASTDRGWPDTQYF. The rearrangement uses TRBV28 and TRBJ2-3; TRBD1 matches at 9 bases. Losses at the gene ends were 7 bases for V and 4 bases for J; bases not matched to a gene: 6. The CDR3 has 14 amino acids. From germline, CDR1 is MDHEN and CDR2 SYDVKM.